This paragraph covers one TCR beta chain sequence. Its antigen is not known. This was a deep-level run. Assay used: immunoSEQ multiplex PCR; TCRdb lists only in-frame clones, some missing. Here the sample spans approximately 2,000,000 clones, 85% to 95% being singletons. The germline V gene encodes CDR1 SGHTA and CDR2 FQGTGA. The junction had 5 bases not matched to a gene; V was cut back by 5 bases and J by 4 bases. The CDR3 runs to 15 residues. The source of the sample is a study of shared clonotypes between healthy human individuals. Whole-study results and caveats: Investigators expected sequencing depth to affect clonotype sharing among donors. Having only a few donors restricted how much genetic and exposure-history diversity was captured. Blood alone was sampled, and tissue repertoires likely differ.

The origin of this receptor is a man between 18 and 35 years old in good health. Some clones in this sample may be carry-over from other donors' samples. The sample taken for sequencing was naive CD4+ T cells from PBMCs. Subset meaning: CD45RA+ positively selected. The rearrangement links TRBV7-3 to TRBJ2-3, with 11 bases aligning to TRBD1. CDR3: CASSARTGGPDTQYF. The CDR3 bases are TGTGCCAGCAGCGCGCGGACAGGGGGCCCAGATACGCAGTATTTT.